This TCR beta chain was recovered during a study of vaccination and CD4 T cells after COVID-19. Overall study results and limits: The study sampled relatively few convalescent patients and omitted early post-infection timepoints.

Researchers used the Oncomine TCR Beta short-read assay to sequence DNA from cultured CD4+ T cells. TCRdb re-called the PCR reads through MiXCR, storing one row per CDR3 protein. This table has about 17,000 distinct CDR3 sequences, roughly half appearing once. Time point specified: late sampling 161 to 241 days after vaccination in a few convalescent patients. Described treatment: roughly 10-day PBMC culture with coronavirus spike peptide pools or control peptides (ViraFEST assay). Peptide pool stimulation in ViraFEST expanded antigen-specific T cells, whose TCRs were then sequenced. On this clonotype: Its target is unknown.

The CDR3 is 13 residues long. Germline CDR1 reads SGHTA; CDR2 reads FQGNSA. Trimming removed 5 bases at V and 2 bases at J, with 7 bases between. The rearrangement links TRBV7-2 to TRBJ2-1; D ambiguous. The sequence derives from a human donor who had recovered from COVID-19. Source: CD4+ T cells from blood, cultured in vitro, taken about 7 months after SARS-CoV-2 vaccination. DNA for the CDR3: TGTGCCAGCAGCCCGCAGCCCTACAATGAGCAGTTCTTC. It codes for CASSPQPYNEQFF.